This TCR beta chain was recovered during a study of blood T cell repertoires in COVID-19. Study information: T cells, B-cell-depleted T cells, or PBMCs supplied cDNA or gDNA.

Germline CDR1 reads MDHEN; CDR2 reads SYDVKM. V lost 7 bases and J lost 3, with 18 bases in between. The CDR3 runs to 15 residues. TCRdb's copy holds only in-frame clones and misses some; the assay was immunoSEQ multiplex PCR. The sample yields 120,000 or so clones, roughly 85% seen once. This clonotype originated in a human donor in a cohort sampled during active COVID-19. The rearrangement joins TRBV28 to TRBJ2-5; weak D call: TRBD2 (6 bases). Sample: peripheral blood. The CDR3 DNA reads TGTGCCAGCACCTATGGGATTAGCGGAGAAGAGACCCAGTACTTC. Protein sequence: CASTYGISGEETQYF. The full variable domain, with the rest looked up from reference TRBV28 and TRBJ2-5, is DVKVTQSSRYLVKRTGEKVFLECVQDMDHENMFWYRQDPGLGLRLIYFSYDVKMKEKGDIPEGYSVSREKKERFSLILESASTNQTSMYLCASTYGISGEETQYFGPGTRLLVL.